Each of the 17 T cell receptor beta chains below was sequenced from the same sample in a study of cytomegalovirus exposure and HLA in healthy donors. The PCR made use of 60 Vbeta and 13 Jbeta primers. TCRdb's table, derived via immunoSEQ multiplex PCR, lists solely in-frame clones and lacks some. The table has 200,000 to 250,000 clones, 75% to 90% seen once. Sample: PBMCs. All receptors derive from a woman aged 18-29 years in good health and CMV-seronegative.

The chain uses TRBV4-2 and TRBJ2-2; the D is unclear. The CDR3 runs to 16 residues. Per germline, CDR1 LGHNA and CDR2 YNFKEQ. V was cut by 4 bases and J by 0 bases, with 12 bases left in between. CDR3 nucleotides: TGTGCCAGCAGCCCAGATAGCAGACCGAACACCGGGGAGCTGTTTTTT. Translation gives CASSPDSRPNTGELFF.

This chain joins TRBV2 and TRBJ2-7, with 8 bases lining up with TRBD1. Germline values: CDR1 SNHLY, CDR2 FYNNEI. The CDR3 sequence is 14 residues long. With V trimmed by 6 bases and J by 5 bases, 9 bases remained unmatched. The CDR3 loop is CASRWTGRADEQYF. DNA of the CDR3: TGTGCCAGCAGGTGGACAGGGCGGGCTGACGAGCAGTACTTC.

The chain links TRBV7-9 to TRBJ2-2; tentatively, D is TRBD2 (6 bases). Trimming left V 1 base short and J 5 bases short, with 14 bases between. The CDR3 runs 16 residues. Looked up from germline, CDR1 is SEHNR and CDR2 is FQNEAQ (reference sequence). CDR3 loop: CASSLGGGKGTGELFF. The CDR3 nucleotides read TGTGCCAGCAGCTTAGGTGGAGGGAAGGGAACCGGGGAGCTGTTTTTT.

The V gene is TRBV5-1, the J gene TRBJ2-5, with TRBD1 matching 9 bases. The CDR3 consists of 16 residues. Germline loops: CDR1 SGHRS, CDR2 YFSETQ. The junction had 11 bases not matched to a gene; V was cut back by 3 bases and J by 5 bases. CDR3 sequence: CASSSGQGRLMETQYF. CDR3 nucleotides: TGCGCCAGCAGCTCGGGACAGGGACGTCTAATGGAGACCCAGTACTTC. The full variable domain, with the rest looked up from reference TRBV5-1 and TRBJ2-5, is KAGVTQTPRYLIKTRGQQVTLSCSPISGHRSVSWYQQTPGQGLQFLFEYFSETQRNKGNFPGRFSGRQFSNSRSEMNVSTLELGDSALYLCASSSGQGRLMETQYFGPGTRLLVL.

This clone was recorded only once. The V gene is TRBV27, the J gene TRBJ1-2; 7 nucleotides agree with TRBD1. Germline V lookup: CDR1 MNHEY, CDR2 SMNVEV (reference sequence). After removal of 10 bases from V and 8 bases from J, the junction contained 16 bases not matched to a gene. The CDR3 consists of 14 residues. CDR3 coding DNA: TGTGCCACCATCCCTAGGGGGCCCCCGGGGGGCTACACCTTC. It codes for CATIPRGPPGGYTF.

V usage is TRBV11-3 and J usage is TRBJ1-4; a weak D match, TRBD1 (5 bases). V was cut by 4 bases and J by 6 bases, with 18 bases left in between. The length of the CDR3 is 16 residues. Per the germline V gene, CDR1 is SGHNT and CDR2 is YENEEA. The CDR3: CASSSQRNETDEKLFF. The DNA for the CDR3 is TGTGCCAGCAGCTCCCAGAGGAACGAGACAGATGAAAAACTGTTTTTT.

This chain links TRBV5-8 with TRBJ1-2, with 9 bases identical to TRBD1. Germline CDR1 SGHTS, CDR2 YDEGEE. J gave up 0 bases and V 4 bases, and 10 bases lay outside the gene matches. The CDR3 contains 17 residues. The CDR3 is CASSHGQGISTNYGYTF. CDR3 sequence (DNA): TGTGCCAGCAGCCATGGACAGGGGATTAGCACTAACTATGGCTACACCTTC.

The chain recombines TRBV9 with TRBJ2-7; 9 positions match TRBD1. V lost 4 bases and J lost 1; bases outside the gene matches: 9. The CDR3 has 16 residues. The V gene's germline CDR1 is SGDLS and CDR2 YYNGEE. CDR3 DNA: TGTGCCAGCAGCCAAAGCACCGGGACAGGGTCCTACGAGCAGTACTTC. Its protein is CASSQSTGTGSYEQYF.

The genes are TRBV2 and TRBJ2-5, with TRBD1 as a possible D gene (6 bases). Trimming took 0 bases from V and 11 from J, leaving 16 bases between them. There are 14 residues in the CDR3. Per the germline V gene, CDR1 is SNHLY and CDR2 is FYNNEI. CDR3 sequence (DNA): TGTGCCAGCAGTGAAGCCCAGACAGGTAATCAGCAGTACTTC. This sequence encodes CASSEAQTGNQQYF.

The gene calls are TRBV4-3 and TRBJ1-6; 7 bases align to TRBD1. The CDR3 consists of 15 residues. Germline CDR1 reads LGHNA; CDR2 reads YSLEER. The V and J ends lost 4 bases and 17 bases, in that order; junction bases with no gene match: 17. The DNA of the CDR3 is TGCGCCAGCAGCCCCACCCCGGCTACAGGGGATAAAGTCCACTTT. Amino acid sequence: CASSPTPATGDKVHF.

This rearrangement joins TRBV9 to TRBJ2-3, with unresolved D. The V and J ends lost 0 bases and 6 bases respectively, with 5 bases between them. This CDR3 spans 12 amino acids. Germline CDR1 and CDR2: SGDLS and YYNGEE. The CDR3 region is CASSVAFDTQYF. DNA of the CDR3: TGTGCCAGCAGCGTAGCCTTCGATACGCAGTATTTT.

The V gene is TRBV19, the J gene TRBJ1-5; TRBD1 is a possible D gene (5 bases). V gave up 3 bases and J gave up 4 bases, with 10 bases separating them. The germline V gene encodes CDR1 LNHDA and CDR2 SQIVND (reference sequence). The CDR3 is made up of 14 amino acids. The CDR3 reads CASSMWGRNQPQHF. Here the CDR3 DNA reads TGTGCCAGTAGTATGTGGGGCAGGAATCAGCCCCAGCATTTT.

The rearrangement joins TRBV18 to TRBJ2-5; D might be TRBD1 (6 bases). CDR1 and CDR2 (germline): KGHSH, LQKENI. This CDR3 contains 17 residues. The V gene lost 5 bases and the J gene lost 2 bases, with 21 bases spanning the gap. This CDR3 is CASSATGTKHFQETQYF. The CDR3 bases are TGTGCCAGCTCAGCGACCGGGACAAAACATTTTCAAGAGACCCAGTACTTC.

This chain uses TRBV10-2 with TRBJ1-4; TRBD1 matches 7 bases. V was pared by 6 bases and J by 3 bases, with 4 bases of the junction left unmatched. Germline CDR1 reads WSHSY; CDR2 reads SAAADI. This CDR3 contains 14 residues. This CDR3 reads CASSDRVANEKLFF. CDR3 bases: TGCGCCAGCAGCGACAGGGTGGCTAATGAAAAACTGTTTTTT.

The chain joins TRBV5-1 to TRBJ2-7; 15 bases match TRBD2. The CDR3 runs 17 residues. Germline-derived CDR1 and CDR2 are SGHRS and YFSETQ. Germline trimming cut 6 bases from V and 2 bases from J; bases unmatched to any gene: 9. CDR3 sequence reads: CASTPYGTSGRTYEQYF. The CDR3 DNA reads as TGCGCCAGCACGCCGTACGGGACTAGCGGGAGGACCTACGAGCAGTACTTC. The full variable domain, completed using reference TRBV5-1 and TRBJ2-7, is KAGVTQTPRYLIKTRGQQVTLSCSPISGHRSVSWYQQTPGQGLQFLFEYFSETQRNKGNFPGRFSGRQFSNSRSEMNVSTLELGDSALYLCASTPYGTSGRTYEQYFGPGTRLTVT.

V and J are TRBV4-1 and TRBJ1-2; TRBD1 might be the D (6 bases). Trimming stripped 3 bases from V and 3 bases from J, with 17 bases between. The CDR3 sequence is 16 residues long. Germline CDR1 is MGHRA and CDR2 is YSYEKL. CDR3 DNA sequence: TGCGCCAGCAGCCAGGGGGAAAACAGGGCTGACTATGGCTACACCTTC. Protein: CASSQGENRADYGYTF.

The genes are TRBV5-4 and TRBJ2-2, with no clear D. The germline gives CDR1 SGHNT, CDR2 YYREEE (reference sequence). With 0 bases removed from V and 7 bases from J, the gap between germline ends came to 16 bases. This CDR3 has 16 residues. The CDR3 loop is CASSLAAAVDGGELFF. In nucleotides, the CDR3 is TGTGCCAGCAGCTTGGCTGCTGCGGTGGATGGCGGGGAGCTGTTTTTT.